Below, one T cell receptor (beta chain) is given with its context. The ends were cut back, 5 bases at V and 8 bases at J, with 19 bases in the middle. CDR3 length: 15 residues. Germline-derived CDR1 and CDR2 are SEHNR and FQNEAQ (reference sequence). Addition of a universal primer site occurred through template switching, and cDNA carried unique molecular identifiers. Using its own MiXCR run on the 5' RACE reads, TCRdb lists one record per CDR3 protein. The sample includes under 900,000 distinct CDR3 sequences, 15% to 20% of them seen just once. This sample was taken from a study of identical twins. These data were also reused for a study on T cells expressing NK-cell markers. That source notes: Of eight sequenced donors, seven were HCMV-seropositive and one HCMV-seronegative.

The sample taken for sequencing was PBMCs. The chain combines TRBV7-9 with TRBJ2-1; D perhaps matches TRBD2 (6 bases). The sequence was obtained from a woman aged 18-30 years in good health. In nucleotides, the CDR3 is TGTGCCAGCAGCCCAGTGTTACGGACTAACGATGAGCAGTTCTTC. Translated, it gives CASSPVLRTNDEQFF.